The entry below gives a single TCR beta chain sequence along with its context. The data stem from a study of blood T cell repertoires in COVID-19. Per the authors' pipeline: Cell counts per sample came from amplifying reference gene primers. Generated by immunoSEQ multiplex PCR, the TCRdb table keeps only in-frame clones and is missing some. D and trimming were read from the DNA, whereas the V and J calls and clone size are those reported in that table. This sample has 89,000 or so clones, with roughly nine tenths found just once. Sequenced input: peripheral blood. This clonotype was obtained from a middle-aged man with COVID-19, enrolled during active disease.

This chain's CDR3 is CASSHRNTEAFF. The CDR3 region has the DNA TGTGCCAGCAGCCATAGGAACACTGAAGCTTTCTTT. The chain combines TRBV14 with TRBJ1-1; unclear D gene. This CDR3 comprises 12 residues. CDR1 and CDR2 from the germline V gene are SGHDN and FVKESK. V lost 3 bases to trimming and J lost 1 base, with 3 bases between them.